The next 24 T cell receptor beta chains were all read from a single sample in a study of regulatory T cells in long-lasting Graves disease. The time point is: newly diagnosed GD, antithyroid drugs for less than 3 months. RNA extracted from PBMCs served as the sequencing template. With iRepertoire HTBI primers and Arm-PCR of CDR3 regions, TCR beta libraries were built. TCRdb reanalysed the multiplex PCR reads using MiXCR and keeps one entry per CDR3 protein. The table lists approximately 400,000 distinct CDR3 sequences, roughly 15% of them singletons, with over 20% in the top ten. Sequenced material: peripheral blood mononuclear cells (PBMCs), taken at new diagnosis, from a patient treated with antithyroid drugs. The source of these receptors is a female donor with Graves disease.

This clonotype was found many times. The chain has TRBV6-5 and TRBJ2-7; 13 bases match TRBD2. Germline values: CDR1 MNHEY, CDR2 SVGAGI. J was trimmed by 3 bases and V by 2 bases; bases with no gene match: 1. The CDR3 runs 15 residues. CDR3 loop: CASSYRTSGGYEQYF. CDR3 DNA sequence: TGTGCCAGCAGTTACCGGACTAGCGGGGGCTACGAGCAGTACTTC.

The table lists this clonotype with many counts. The rearrangement links TRBV4-3 to TRBJ2-3, with D possibly matching TRBD2 (6 bases). This CDR3 region has 17 residues. V dropped 0 bases and J dropped 7 bases, with 20 bases sitting between them. Germline CDR1 is LGHNA and CDR2 is YSLEER. CDR3 nucleotides: TGCGCCAGCAGCCAAGATCTACCGGGAGCCCGCGGATATACGCAGTATTTT. Protein: CASSQDLPGARGYTQYF.

This clonotype was counted many times. The chain is built from TRBV18 and TRBJ1-1; 10 bases align to TRBD1. Unmatched junction bases numbered 5, after V lost 6 bases and J lost 7 bases. Germline V lookup: CDR1 KGHSH, CDR2 LQKENI. The CDR3 length is 13 residues. CDR3 DNA sequence: TGTGCCAGCTCCCCCGGGACAGGGGATGAAGCTTTCTTT. Translation: CASSPGTGDEAFF.

The gene calls are TRBV28 and TRBJ1-1, with a weak D call TRBD1 (6 bases). V was clipped by 4 bases and J by 5 bases, with 20 bases between them. This CDR3 has 16 residues. Germline lookup yields CDR1 MDHEN and CDR2 SYDVKM. CDR3 nucleotides: TGTGCCAGCAGTTCGGGGGGGGGGGGGCGCCGGACTGAAGCTTTCTTT. Translating gives CASSSGGGGRRTEAFF.

This clonotype was observed many times. J is TRBJ2-5 and V is TRBV5-1; D not certain. V lost 1 base to trimming and J lost 2 bases, with 9 bases between them. Germline CDR1 reads SGHRS; CDR2 reads YFSETQ. There are 14 residues in the CDR3. The CDR3, as DNA: TGCGCCAGCAGCTTGTCCGTACTTCAAGAGACCCAGTACTTC. Protein sequence: CASSLSVLQETQYF.

This clonotype has ten or more counts. The chain joins TRBV19 to TRBJ1-1; D possibly corresponds to TRBD1 (6 bases). Germline CDR1 LNHDA, CDR2 SQIVND (reference sequence). V shed 3 bases and J shed 3 bases, with 17 bases lying between them. This CDR3 has 16 amino acids. CDR3 in amino acids: CASSMHRTERDTEAFF. Here the CDR3 DNA reads TGTGCCAGTAGTATGCACCGGACAGAAAGGGACACTGAAGCTTTCTTT.

To note about this clonotype: A read error is possible here, since a much larger clone lies one base away. This sequence joins TRBV2 and TRBJ1-1; maybe TRBD1 (6 bases). The CDR3 contains 14 residues. CDR1 and CDR2 from the germline V gene are SNHLY and FYNNEI. The V and J ends lost 6 bases and 4 bases respectively, with 15 bases between them. In DNA form, the CDR3 reads TGTGCCAGCAGGGTAGGGGGTGGGGGCACTGAAGCTTTCTTT. The encoded protein is CASRVGGGGTEAFF.

This clonotype has a count of ten or more. The V gene is TRBV7-2, the J gene TRBJ1-5, with D hard to call. Germline V gene data show CDR1 as SGHTA and CDR2 as FQGNSA. This CDR3 contains 16 residues. V was cut by 1 base and J by 6 bases, with 16 bases left in between. The CDR3 loop reads CASSLGYGSKGQPQHF. CDR3 coding DNA: TGTGCCAGCAGCTTAGGGTACGGAAGCAAGGGTCAGCCCCAGCATTTT.

This clonotype has a count of ten or more. CDR3 DNA sequence: TGTGCCAGCAGTGAGAGGACAGGGGTCTCGGATACGCAGTATTTT. Protein: CASSERTGVSDTQYF. V gene TRBV2 combines with J gene TRBJ2-3; 9 bases align to TRBD1. This CDR3 is 15 amino acids long. The germline V gene encodes CDR1 SNHLY and CDR2 FYNNEI. Losses at the gene ends were 3 bases for V and 6 bases for J; bases not matched to a gene: 7. The entire variable domain, with the rest obtained from reference TRBV2 and TRBJ2-3, is as follows: EPEVTQTPSHQVTQMGQEVILRCVPISNHLYFYWYRQILGQKVEFLVSFYNNEISEKSEIFDDQFSVERPDGSNFTLKIRSTKLEDSAMYFCASSERTGVSDTQYFGPGTRLTVL.

This clonotype has at least ten counts. The CDR3 loop is CASTKRWAGELFF. In DNA form, the CDR3 reads TGTGCCAGCACCAAGCGGTGGGCCGGGGAGCTGTTTTTT. V usage is TRBV7-9 and J usage is TRBJ2-2, with a weak D call TRBD2 (5 bases). This CDR3 spans 13 amino acids. From germline, CDR1 is SEHNR and CDR2 FQNEAQ (reference sequence). V was shortened by 7 bases and J by 6 bases, with 12 bases between the two germline ends.

This clonotype was seen at least ten times. V is TRBV4-1 and J is TRBJ1-1; the match to TRBD1 covers 7 bases. V lost 3 bases and J lost 4; bases outside the gene matches: 2. From germline, CDR1 is MGHRA and CDR2 YSYEKL. CDR3 length: 13 residues. CDR3 in DNA: TGCGCCAGCAGCCACCAGGGGGGCACTGAAGCTTTCTTT. This sequence encodes CASSHQGGTEAFF.

This clonotype showed up just a few times. The J gene is TRBJ2-2, the V gene TRBV10-2; TRBD1 matches at 10 bases. CDR1 is WSHSY, CDR2 SAAADI, per germline. The CDR3 has 19 amino acids. J lost 3 bases, V lost 7 bases, and 17 bases had no gene match. The CDR3 loop reads CASNIPALTGTGDTGELFF. Here the CDR3 DNA reads TGCGCCAGCAATATCCCCGCCCTAACCGGGACAGGGGACACCGGGGAGCTGTTTTTT.

This clonotype was seen ten or more times. The chain uses TRBV6-2 or TRBV6-3 and TRBJ1-5, with 8 positions matching TRBD1. This CDR3 contains 15 residues. The junction had 7 bases not matched to a gene; V was cut back by 4 bases and J by 5 bases. CDR1 and CDR2 (germline): MNHEY, SVGEGT. The chain's CDR3 is CASSSLDRDYQPQHF. CDR3 DNA sequence: TGTGCCAGCAGTTCTCTGGACAGGGATTATCAGCCCCAGCATTTT.

This clonotype was detected many times. The V call is TRBV7-8, the J call TRBJ1-1; the D is unclear. Germline V CDR1 and CDR2: SGHVS, FQNEAQ. With 5 bases removed from V and 6 bases from J, the gap between germline ends came to 4 bases. The CDR3 has 10 residues. The CDR3 DNA is TGTGCCAGCAGCCCCCCTGAAGCTTTCTTT. This encodes CASSPPEAFF.

In its sample, this clonotype was seen many times. This CDR3 is CATSRKGTGATDTQYF. CDR3 nucleotides: TGTGCCACCAGCAGAAAAGGGACAGGGGCCACGGATACGCAGTATTTT. This chain connects TRBV15 to TRBJ2-3, with 10 bases lining up with TRBD1. The V and J ends lost 2 bases and 6 bases, in that order; junction bases with no gene match: 8. The germline gives CDR1 LNHNV, CDR2 YYDKDF (reference sequence). The CDR3 runs to 16 residues.

The sample holds many counts of this clonotype. The rearrangement uses TRBV7-9 and TRBJ2-3; no reliable D call. The V gene lost 1 base and the J gene lost 5 bases, with 10 bases spanning the gap. This CDR3 has 14 amino acids. Germline CDR1 SEHNR, CDR2 FQNEAQ (reference sequence). CDR3 DNA sequence: TGTGCCAGCAGCTTAGTCTCCACGGGAGATACGCAGTATTTT. This codes for CASSLVSTGDTQYF. Supplemented by reference TRBV7-9 and TRBJ2-3, the full variable domain reads DTGVSQNPRHKITKRGQNVTFRCDPISEHNRLYWYRQTLGQGPEFLTYFQNEAQLEKSRLLSDRFSAERPKGSFSTLEIQRTEQGDSAMYLCASSLVSTGDTQYFGPGTRLTVL.

The table lists this clonotype with many counts. The V call is TRBV7-9, the J call TRBJ2-7, with TRBD1 identical over 7 bases. The V gene end was trimmed by 5 bases and the J gene end by 2 bases; junction bases not matched to a gene: 6. CDR1 and CDR2 (germline): SEHNR, FQNEAQ (reference sequence). The CDR3 is 14 amino acids. The CDR3 protein is CASSHTGQPYEQYF. The CDR3 bases are TGTGCCAGCAGCCATACGGGACAGCCCTACGAGCAGTACTTC.

This rearrangement joins TRBV20-1 to TRBJ2-3; TRBD2 agrees at 8 bases. The germline CDR1 and CDR2 sequences are DFQATT and SNEGSKA (reference sequence). CDR3 length equals 13 residues. The trim removed 3 bases at V and 3 bases at J, leaving 2 bases unmatched. CDR3 coding DNA: TGCAGTGCTAGGGGACTAGTGACAGATACGCAGTATTTT. Translation gives CSARGLVTDTQYF.

This clonotype was found many times. V and J are TRBV4-1 and TRBJ2-1; D ambiguous. Trimming removed 3 bases from V and 0 bases from J, with 9 bases in between. The CDR3 length is 15 residues. Germline CDR1 MGHRA, CDR2 YSYEKL. CDR3 sequence (DNA): TGCGCCAGCAGCCACCCGGTTCACTCCTACAATGAGCAGTTCTTC. This sequence encodes CASSHPVHSYNEQFF.

This clonotype was seen ten or more times. The chain is built from TRBV11-2 and TRBJ1-1; no definite D call. This CDR3 spans 15 amino acids. Germline values: CDR1 SGHAT, CDR2 FQNNGV. Deletions cut 2 bases from V and 3 bases from J, with 13 bases between. The CDR3 DNA reads TGTGCCAGCAGCTTAAGGGCAGGACTTCACACTGAAGCTTTCTTT. It codes for CASSLRAGLHTEAFF.

This clonotype came up many times. V usage is TRBV5-1 and J usage is TRBJ1-1; the match to TRBD1 covers 7 bases. The germline V gene encodes CDR1 SGHRS and CDR2 YFSETQ. The CDR3 totals 17 residues. The V and J ends lost 4 bases and 0 bases, in that order; junction bases with no gene match: 12. CDR3 region: CASSPTLRDSLNTEAFF. DNA for the CDR3: TGCGCCAGCAGCCCAACCCTCCGGGACAGCCTGAACACTGAAGCTTTCTTT.

This clonotype was seen at least ten times. This chain links TRBV29-1 with TRBJ2-7, with 8 bases aligning to TRBD1. The germline gives CDR1 SQVTM, CDR2 ANQGSEA. J lost 6 bases, V lost 2 bases, and 18 bases had no gene match. CDR3 length: 17 amino acids. The CDR3 sequence: CSVELFGAGGVRGEQYF. CDR3 nucleotides: TGCAGCGTTGAATTATTCGGTGCAGGGGGCGTAAGGGGCGAGCAGTACTTC.

This clonotype was found many times. The rearrangement uses TRBV27 and TRBJ1-2, with D maybe TRBD1 (6 bases). Trimming removed 4 bases from V and 1 base from J, with 13 bases in between. Germline assignment: CDR1 MNHEY and CDR2 SMNVEV (reference sequence). CDR3 size: 15 residues. CDR3 protein: CASSSTGTHNYGYTF. The CDR3, as DNA: TGTGCCAGCAGTTCCACCGGGACACATAACTATGGCTACACCTTC.

Ten or more counts support this clonotype. The chain uses TRBV20-1 and TRBJ2-5; D gene unclear. CDR1 and CDR2 (germline): DFQATT, SNEGSKA (reference sequence). Between the trimmed V and J ends, which lost 0 bases and 3 bases, there was a span of 11 bases. CDR3 length: 14 residues. DNA for the CDR3: TGCAGTGCTAGAGATCACAGAACAGAAGAGACCCAGTACTTC. Protein product: CSARDHRTEETQYF.